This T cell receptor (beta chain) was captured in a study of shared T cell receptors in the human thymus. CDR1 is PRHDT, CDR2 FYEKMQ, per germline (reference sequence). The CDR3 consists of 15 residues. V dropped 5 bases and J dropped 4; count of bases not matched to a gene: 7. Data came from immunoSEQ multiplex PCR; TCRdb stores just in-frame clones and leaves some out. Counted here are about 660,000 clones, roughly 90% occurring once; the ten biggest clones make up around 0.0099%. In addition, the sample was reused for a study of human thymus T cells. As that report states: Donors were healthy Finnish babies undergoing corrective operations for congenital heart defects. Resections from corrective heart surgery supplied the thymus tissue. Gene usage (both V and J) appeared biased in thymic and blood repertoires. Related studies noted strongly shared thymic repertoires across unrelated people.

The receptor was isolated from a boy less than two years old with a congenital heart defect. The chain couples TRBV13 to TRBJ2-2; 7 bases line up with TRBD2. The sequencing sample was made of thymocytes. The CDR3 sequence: CASSPVAGRTGELFF. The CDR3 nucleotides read TGTGCCAGCAGCCCCGTAGCGGGCCGCACCGGGGAGCTGTTTTTT.